This T cell receptor (beta chain) was documented in a study of vaccination effects on CD4 cells after COVID-19. Study summary: Participants each got two BNT162b2 or mRNA-1273 vaccine doses.

This clone was seen only a few times. Its specificity is unknown. In germline, CDR1 is MNHEY, CDR2 SVGAGI. The CDR3 contains 14 residues. V gave up 9 bases and J gave up 2 bases, with 17 bases separating them. General study findings and limits: Marked contraction was observed in infection-induced and vaccine-induced clones late after vaccination. No early post-infection timepoints were available in the study, which also included few convalescent patients.

TCRdb keeps only in-frame clones here, not all; method: immunoSEQ multiplex PCR. The table records about 54,000 clones, approximately 70% of them present only once. Before any sequencing was done, the ViraFEST assay used viral peptide pools to expand antigen-specific CD4+ T cells. Isolation of CD4+ T cells took place after about ten days of culture. Each vaccine recipient was nucleocapsid antibody negative and had no prior SARS-CoV-2 infection. It was on days 3 and 7 that half the medium was replaced with IL-2 medium. This receptor was identified in a human donor who received a COVID-19 vaccine. This chain links TRBV6-5 with TRBJ2-7; no clear D gene. The sample consisted of CD4+ T cells from PBMCs cultured with SARS-CoV-2 spike peptides, taken before COVID-19 vaccination. CDR3 sequence (DNA): TGTGCCAGTACCCCGCTTCTCATCCCCTACGAGCAGTACTTC. It specifies CASTPLLIPYEQYF.